These 12 T cell receptor beta chains were sequenced from one sample in a study of beta chain features in type 1 diabetes. TCRB transcripts that were expressed got sequenced, as all of the isolated RNA had been reverse transcribed. Assay: immunoSEQ multiplex PCR; the TCRdb copy retains only in-frame clones and omits some. Of hundreds of thousands of clones in the sample, roughly a sixth were seen once. The sequencing sample was made of naive CD4+ T cells from blood. The receptors come from a man aged 18 to 29 in good health.

This chain uses TRBV19 with TRBJ2-7; 9 bases align to TRBD1. The CDR3 loop spans 15 amino acids. Trimming took 2 bases from V and 2 from J; bases not matched to a gene: 4. Looked up from germline, CDR1 is LNHDA and CDR2 is SQIVND (reference sequence). The CDR3 protein is CASSISGQGTYEQYF. CDR3 in DNA: TGTGCCAGTAGTATATCTGGACAGGGGACCTACGAGCAGTACTTC.

This clone was observed many times. The CDR3 nucleotides are TGTGCCAGCAGTTTATCCCCAGGGGTGGGTTACAATGAGCAGTTCTTC. Protein: CASSLSPGVGYNEQFF. The V gene is TRBV28, the J gene TRBJ2-1, with D tentatively TRBD1 (6 bases). V lost 1 base to trimming and J lost 4 bases, with 14 bases between them. CDR3 size: 16 residues. In germline, CDR1 is MDHEN, CDR2 SYDVKM.

The table lists this clone with a few counts. The chain carries TRBV9 and TRBJ1-1; D possibly corresponds to TRBD1 (6 bases). The germline V and J ends were trimmed by 1 base and 6 bases, with 10 bases remaining between them. Germline assignment: CDR1 SGDLS and CDR2 YYNGEE. CDR3 length equals 13 residues. CDR3 DNA sequence: TGTGCCAGCAGCGTATCCAGGGGCTCTGAAGCTTTCTTT. Protein product: CASSVSRGSEAFF.

The chain recombines TRBV6-5 with TRBJ1-4; a possible D gene is TRBD1 (6 bases). Germline V lookup: CDR1 MNHEY, CDR2 SVGAGI. Trimming removed 5 bases from V and 7 bases from J, with 17 bases in between. The CDR3 runs to 15 residues. The CDR3 region has the DNA TGTGCCAGCAGTGCTGCGGGGGCAGGGCCTGAAAAACTGTTTTTT. Residues: CASSAAGAGPEKLFF.

The genes are TRBV30 and TRBJ2-2, with a weak D call TRBD1 (5 bases). Germline V gene sequence: CDR1 GTSNPN, CDR2 SVGIG (reference sequence). Trimming removed 4 bases at V and 1 base at J, with 7 bases between. The CDR3 loop spans 13 amino acids. The CDR3 DNA reads TGTGCCTGGACCGGACAGAACACCGGGGAGCTGTTTTTT. This translates into CAWTGQNTGELFF.

This clone has just a few counts. This chain uses TRBV5-1 with TRBJ2-1, with 8 bases fitting TRBD1. The CDR3 consists of 16 residues. V lost 4 bases and J lost 10; bases outside the gene matches: 16. Germline V gene sequence: CDR1 SGHRS, CDR2 YFSETQ. CDR3 nucleotides: TGCGCCAGCAGCCCCCTCGGGACTCAGGGGGCAGGGGAGCAGTTCTTC. Encoded protein: CASSPLGTQGAGEQFF. The complete variable domain, with remaining parts taken from reference TRBV5-1 and TRBJ2-1, reads KAGVTQTPRYLIKTRGQQVTLSCSPISGHRSVSWYQQTPGQGLQFLFEYFSETQRNKGNFPGRFSGRQFSNSRSEMNVSTLELGDSALYLCASSPLGTQGAGEQFFGPGTRLTVL.

The sample holds a few counts of this clone. This sequence joins TRBV15 and TRBJ2-1; a possible D gene is TRBD1 (7 bases). The germline CDR1 and CDR2 sequences are LNHNV and YYDKDF (reference sequence). The CDR3 consists of 16 residues. Trimming cost V 4 bases and J 3 bases, with 16 bases left between them. DNA for the CDR3: TGTGCCACCAGCAACTCAGGGGGGACCTTCTACAATGAGCAGTTCTTC. It codes for CATSNSGGTFYNEQFF.

The chain uses TRBV7-2 and TRBJ1-2; D may be TRBD1 (5 bases). V lost 6 bases and J lost 3, with 14 bases in between. CDR3 length equals 14 residues. Germline values: CDR1 SGHTA, CDR2 FQGNSA. CDR3: CASSSTVMHYGYTF. In DNA, the CDR3 is TGTGCCAGCAGTTCGACAGTGATGCACTATGGCTACACCTTC.

This clone appeared a few times. This chain uses TRBV28 with TRBJ2-1, with a weak D call TRBD1 (6 bases). From germline, CDR1 is MDHEN and CDR2 SYDVKM. The CDR3 consists of 15 residues. The germline V and J ends were trimmed by 6 bases and 3 bases, with 15 bases remaining between them. CDR3 in DNA: TGTGCCAGCAGACTTGCTACAGGGCTCTACAATGAGCAGTTCTTC. This codes for CASRLATGLYNEQFF.

V and J are TRBV7-2 and TRBJ1-1, with 7 bases matching TRBD1. V lost 4 bases, J lost 11 bases, and 7 bases stayed unmatched. The CDR3 totals 12 residues. Germline loops: CDR1 SGHTA, CDR2 FQGNSA. Written as DNA, the CDR3 is TGTGCCAGCAGCTCGAGGGGGCGAGAGGCTTTCTTT. It yields the protein CASSSRGREAFF.

This clone was seen more than once but under ten times. The sample carries other DNA sequences with the same CDR3. The chain is built from TRBV2 and TRBJ2-2, with a possible D match to TRBD2 (6 bases). The germline CDR1 and CDR2 sequences are SNHLY and FYNNEI. The CDR3 has 14 amino acids. Trimming shortened V by 5 bases and J by 2 bases, and 9 bases separated the two germline ends. The CDR3 spells CASSTGRNTGELFF. In nucleotides, the CDR3 is TGTGCCAGCAGTACCGGGAGAAACACCGGGGAGCTGTTTTTT.

This clone appeared a few times. The gene calls are TRBV5-1 and TRBJ1-2, with unresolved D. V lost 6 bases, J lost 4 bases, and 25 bases lay in between. This CDR3 contains 17 residues. Per germline, CDR1 SGHRS and CDR2 YFSETQ. CDR3 in DNA: TGCGCCAGCAAAGTTATCAAGGGAACGACATCCCTCTATGGCTACACCTTC. Translation: CASKVIKGTTSLYGYTF.